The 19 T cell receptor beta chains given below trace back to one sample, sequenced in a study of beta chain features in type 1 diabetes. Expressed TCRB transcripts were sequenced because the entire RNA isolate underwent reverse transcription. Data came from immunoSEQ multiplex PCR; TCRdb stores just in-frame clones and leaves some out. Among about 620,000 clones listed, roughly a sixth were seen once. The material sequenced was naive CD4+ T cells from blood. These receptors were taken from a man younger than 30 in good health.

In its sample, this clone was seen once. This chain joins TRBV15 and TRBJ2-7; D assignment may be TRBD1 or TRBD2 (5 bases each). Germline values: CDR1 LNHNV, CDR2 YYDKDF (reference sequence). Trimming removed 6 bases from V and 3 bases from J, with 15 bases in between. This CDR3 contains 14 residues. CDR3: CATRTLRGGYEQYF. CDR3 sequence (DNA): TGTGCCACCAGAACATTGAGGGGTGGCTACGAGCAGTACTTC.

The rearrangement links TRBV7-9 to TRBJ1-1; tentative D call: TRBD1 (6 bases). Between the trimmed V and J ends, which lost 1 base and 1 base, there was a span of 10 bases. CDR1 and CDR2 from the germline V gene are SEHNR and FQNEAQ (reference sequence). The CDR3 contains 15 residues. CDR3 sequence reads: CASSLDLTGNTEAFF. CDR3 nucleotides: TGTGCCAGCAGCTTAGATTTGACAGGGAACACTGAAGCTTTCTTT.

The CDR3 loop reads CASSKGQGTNTGELFF. DNA of the CDR3: TGTGCCAGCAGCAAGGGACAGGGGACGAACACCGGGGAGCTGTTTTTT. The genes are TRBV5-4 and TRBJ2-2, with 10 nucleotides matching TRBD1. V lost 4 bases, J lost 0 bases, and 3 bases stayed unmatched. This CDR3 region has 16 residues. Looked up from germline, CDR1 is SGHNT and CDR2 is YYREEE (reference sequence).

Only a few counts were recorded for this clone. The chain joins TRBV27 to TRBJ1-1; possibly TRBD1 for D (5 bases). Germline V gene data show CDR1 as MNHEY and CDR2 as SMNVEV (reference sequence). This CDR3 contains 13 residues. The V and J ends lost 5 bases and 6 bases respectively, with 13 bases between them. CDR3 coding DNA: TGTGCCAGCAGTCCCAGGGAACCTTCTGAAGCTTTCTTT. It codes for CASSPREPSEAFF.

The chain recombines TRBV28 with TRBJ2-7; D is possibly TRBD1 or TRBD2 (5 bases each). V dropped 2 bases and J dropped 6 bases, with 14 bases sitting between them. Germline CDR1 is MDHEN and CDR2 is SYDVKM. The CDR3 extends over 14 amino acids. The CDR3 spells CASSLGYGDAEQYF. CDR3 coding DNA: TGTGCCAGCAGTTTAGGGTACGGGGACGCCGAGCAGTACTTC.

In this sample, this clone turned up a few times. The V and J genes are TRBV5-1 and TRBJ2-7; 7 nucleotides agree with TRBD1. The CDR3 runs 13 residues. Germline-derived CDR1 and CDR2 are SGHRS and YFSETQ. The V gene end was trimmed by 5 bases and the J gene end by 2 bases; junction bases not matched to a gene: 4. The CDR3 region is CASRDRPPYEQYF. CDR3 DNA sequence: TGCGCCAGCAGGGACAGGCCCCCCTACGAGCAGTACTTC.

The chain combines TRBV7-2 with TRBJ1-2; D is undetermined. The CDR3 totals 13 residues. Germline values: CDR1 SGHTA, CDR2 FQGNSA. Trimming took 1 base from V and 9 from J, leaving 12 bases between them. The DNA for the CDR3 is TGTGCCAGCAGCTTAGATGGCGGGGAGAGCTACACCTTC. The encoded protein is CASSLDGGESYTF.

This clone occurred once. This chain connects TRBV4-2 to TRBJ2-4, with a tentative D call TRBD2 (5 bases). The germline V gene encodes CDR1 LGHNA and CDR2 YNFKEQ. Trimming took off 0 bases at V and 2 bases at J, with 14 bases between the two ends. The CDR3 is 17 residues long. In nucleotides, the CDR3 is TGTGCCAGCAGCCAAGATCCGCTCCCGGGGTCCAAAAACATTCAGTACTTC. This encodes CASSQDPLPGSKNIQYF.

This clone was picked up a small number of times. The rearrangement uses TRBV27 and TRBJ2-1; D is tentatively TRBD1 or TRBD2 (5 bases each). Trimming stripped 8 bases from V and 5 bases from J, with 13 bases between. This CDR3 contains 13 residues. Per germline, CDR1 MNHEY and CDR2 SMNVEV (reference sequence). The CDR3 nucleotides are TGTGCCAGCTCCGGGACGAAGAACAATGAGCAGTTCTTC. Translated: CASSGTKNNEQFF.

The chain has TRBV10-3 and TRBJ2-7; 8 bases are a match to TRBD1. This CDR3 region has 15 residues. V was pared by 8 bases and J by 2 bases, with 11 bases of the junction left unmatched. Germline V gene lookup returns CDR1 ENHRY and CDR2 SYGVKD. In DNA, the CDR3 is TGTGCCATCTCCCCCGGGGACAGGAAAGCCTACGAGCAGTACTTC. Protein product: CAISPGDRKAYEQYF.

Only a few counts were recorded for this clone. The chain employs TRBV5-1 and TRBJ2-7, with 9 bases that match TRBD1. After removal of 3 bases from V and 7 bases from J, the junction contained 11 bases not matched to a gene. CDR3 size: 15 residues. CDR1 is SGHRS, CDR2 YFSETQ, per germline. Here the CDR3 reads CASSWAGTGMGEQYF. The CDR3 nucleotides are TGCGCCAGCAGCTGGGCCGGGACAGGGATGGGAGAGCAGTACTTC.

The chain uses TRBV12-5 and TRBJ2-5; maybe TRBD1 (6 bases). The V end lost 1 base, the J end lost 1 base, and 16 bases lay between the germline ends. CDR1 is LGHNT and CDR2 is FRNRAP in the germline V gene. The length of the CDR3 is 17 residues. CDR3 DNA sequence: TGTGCTAGTGGTTTGGGGATAGGACAGCCCGGCCAAGAGACCCAGTACTTC. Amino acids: CASGLGIGQPGQETQYF. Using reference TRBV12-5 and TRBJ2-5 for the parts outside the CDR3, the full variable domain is DARVTQTPRHKVTEMGQEVTMRCQPILGHNTVFWYRQTMMQGLELLAYFRNRAPLDDSGMPKDRFSAEMPDATLATLKIQPSEPRDSAVYFCASGLGIGQPGQETQYFGPGTRLLVL.

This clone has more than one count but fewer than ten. The CDR3 spells CASEGPSPAFF. CDR3 coding DNA: TGTGCCAGCGAGGGCCCCAGTCCAGCTTTCTTT. V usage is TRBV18 and J usage is TRBJ1-1; D is unclear. The V end was cut by 8 bases, the J end by 10 bases, with 14 bases between. The CDR3 has 11 amino acids. Germline V gene sequence: CDR1 KGHSH, CDR2 LQKENI.

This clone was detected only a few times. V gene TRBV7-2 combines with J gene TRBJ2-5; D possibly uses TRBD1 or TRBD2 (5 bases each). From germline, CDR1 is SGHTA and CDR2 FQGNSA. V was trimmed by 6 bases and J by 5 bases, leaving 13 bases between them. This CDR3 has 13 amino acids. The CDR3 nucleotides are TGTGCCAGCAGACGGGACCGGGCGGAGACCCAGTACTTC. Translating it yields CASRRDRAETQYF.

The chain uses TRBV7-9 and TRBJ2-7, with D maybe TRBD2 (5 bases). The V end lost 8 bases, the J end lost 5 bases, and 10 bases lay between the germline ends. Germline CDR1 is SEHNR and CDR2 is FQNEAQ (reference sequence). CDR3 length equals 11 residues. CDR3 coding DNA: TGTGCCAGCGGGGAGCGGCACGAGCAGTACTTC. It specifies CASGERHEQYF.

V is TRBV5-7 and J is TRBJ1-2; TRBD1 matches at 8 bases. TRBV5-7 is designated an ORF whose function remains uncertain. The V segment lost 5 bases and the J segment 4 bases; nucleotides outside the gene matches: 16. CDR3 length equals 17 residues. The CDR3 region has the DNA TGTGCCAGCAGACTTATTCCGACAGGGGTCAAGGGCTATGGCTACACCTTC. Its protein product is CASRLIPTGVKGYGYTF.

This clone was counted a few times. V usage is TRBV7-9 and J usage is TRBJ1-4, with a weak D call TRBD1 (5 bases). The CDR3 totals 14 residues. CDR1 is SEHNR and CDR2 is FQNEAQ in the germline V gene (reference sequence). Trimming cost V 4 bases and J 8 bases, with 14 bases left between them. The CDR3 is CASSYRGESEKLFF. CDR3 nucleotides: TGTGCCAGCAGCTATCGGGGGGAATCCGAAAAACTGTTTTTT.

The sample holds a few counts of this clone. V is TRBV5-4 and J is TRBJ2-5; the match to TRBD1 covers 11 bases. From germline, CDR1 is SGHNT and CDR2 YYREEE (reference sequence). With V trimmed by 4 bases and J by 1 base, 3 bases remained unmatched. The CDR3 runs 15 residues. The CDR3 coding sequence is TGTGCCAGCAGCGGGGGACAGGGGGTCCAAGAGACCCAGTACTTC. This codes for CASSGGQGVQETQYF.

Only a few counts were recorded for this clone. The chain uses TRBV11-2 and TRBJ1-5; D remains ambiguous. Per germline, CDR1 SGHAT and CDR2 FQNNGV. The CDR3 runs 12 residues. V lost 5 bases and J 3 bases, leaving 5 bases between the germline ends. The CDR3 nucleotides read TGTGCCAGCAGCCACCTCAATCAGCCCCAGCATTTT. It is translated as CASSHLNQPQHF.